This passage covers 2 T cell receptor beta chains from one sample sequenced in a study of blood T cell repertoires in COVID-19. Produced via immunoSEQ multiplex PCR; TCRdb's table is partial and in-frame only. This sample has 150,000 to 200,000 clones, with more than 75% found just once. Material: peripheral blood. The receptors shown here come from a man aged 35-49 years with acute or convalescent COVID-19.

CDR3 region: CATSREAGTGNGYTF. CDR3 in DNA: TGTGCCACCAGCAGAGAGGCCGGGACAGGGAATGGCTACACCTTC. J is TRBJ1-2 and V is TRBV15; the match to TRBD1 covers 9 bases. V was pared by 0 bases and J by 6 bases, with 5 bases of the junction left unmatched. Germline CDR1 reads LNHNV; CDR2 reads YYDKDF (reference sequence). This CDR3 region has 15 residues.

This chain links TRBV3-1 (or the pseudogene TRBV3-2) with TRBJ2-1, with 10 bases aligning to TRBD2. The length of the CDR3 is 15 residues. Trimming removed 1 base from V and 10 bases from J; junction bases left unmatched: 7. Germline V gives CDR1 LGHDT, CDR2 YNNKEL (reference sequence). The chain's CDR3 is CASSQASGGVEEQFF. CDR3 in DNA: TGTGCCAGCAGCCAAGCGAGCGGGGGGGTGGAAGAGCAGTTCTTC.